A single sample gave rise to the 13 T cell receptor beta chains below, sequenced in a study of regulatory T cells in long-lasting Graves disease. The sample's time point: newly diagnosed GD, antithyroid drugs for less than 3 months. RNA extracted from PBMCs served as the sequencing template. Relying on iRepertoire HTBI primers and Arm-PCR of CDR3 regions, the team built TCR beta libraries. Via MiXCR, TCRdb re-called the multiplex PCR reads, giving one row per CDR3 protein. The data hold a few hundred thousand distinct CDR3 sequences, with about 16% observed a single time. The data were also submitted as part of a second study, on T cells in Graves' hyperthyroidism and ophthalmopathy.

The sample was peripheral blood mononuclear cells (PBMCs), taken at new diagnosis, from a patient treated with antithyroid drugs. Every receptor here comes from a woman aged 18-29 years with Graves disease.

This clonotype was counted a few times. CDR3 sequence: CASSQDPPEYNSPLHF. The CDR3 coding sequence is TGCGCCAGCAGCCAAGATCCTCCAGAATATAATTCACCCCTCCACTTT. The chain carries TRBV4-1 and TRBJ1-6; D is unclear. This CDR3 is built from 16 residues. Germline CDR1 reads MGHRA; CDR2 reads YSYEKL. V shed 0 bases and J shed 4 bases, with 10 bases lying between them.

There are many counts of this clonotype. This sequence joins TRBV6-1 and TRBJ2-3; TRBD2 aligns across 7 bases. This CDR3 region has 14 residues. Losses at the gene ends were 7 bases for V and 2 bases for J; bases not matched to a gene: 6. Germline V gene data show CDR1 as MNHNS and CDR2 as SASEGT. CDR3 sequence: CASTASGYTDTQYF. CDR3 DNA: TGTGCCAGCACCGCTAGCGGCTACACAGATACGCAGTATTTT.

This clonotype was counted ten times or more. The chain's CDR3 is CSARVAGGGDTQYF. The CDR3 DNA reads TGCAGTGCTAGAGTTGCGGGAGGAGGCGATACGCAGTATTTT. This chain links TRBV20-1 with TRBJ2-3; 8 bases map to TRBD2. The CDR3 extends over 14 amino acids. Germline loops: CDR1 DFQATT, CDR2 SNEGSKA (reference sequence). With V trimmed by 1 base and J by 6 bases, 6 bases remained unmatched.

The rearrangement links TRBV19 to TRBJ2-1; 9 bases align to TRBD1. CDR3 size: 16 residues. Unmatched junction bases numbered 15, after V lost 5 bases and J lost 10 bases. Germline-derived CDR1 and CDR2 are LNHDA and SQIVND (reference sequence). The CDR3 nucleotides are TGTGCCAGTAGTTCAATTGGTAACAGGGGGCGCGGGGAGCAGTTCTTC. Translated: CASSSIGNRGRGEQFF.

This clonotype was detected only a few times. The V call is TRBV20-1, the J call TRBJ2-1; 8 bases fit TRBD2. The length of the CDR3 is 14 residues. Germline values: CDR1 DFQATT, CDR2 SNEGSKA (reference sequence). Germline trimming cut 3 bases from V and 6 bases from J; bases unmatched to any gene: 7. Here the CDR3 reads CSARDLAGLNEQFF. The CDR3 DNA reads TGCAGTGCTAGGGATCTAGCGGGCCTCAATGAGCAGTTCTTC.

This clonotype was counted ten times or more. This sequence joins TRBV11-2 and TRBJ1-3, with no clear D. CDR3 length equals 15 residues. CDR1 is SGHAT, CDR2 FQNNGV, per germline. V lost 0 bases and J 1 base, leaving 7 bases between the germline ends. CDR3 residues: CASSLERVSGNTIYF. For the CDR3, the DNA is TGTGCCAGCAGCTTAGAGAGGGTTTCTGGAAACACCATATATTTT.

This clonotype was observed a handful of times. Here the CDR3 DNA reads TGTGCCACCAGCAGAGATCTAGGGACTAGCGGGAGAAATACAGATACGCAGTATTTT. It translates to CATSRDLGTSGRNTDTQYF. The J gene is TRBJ2-3, the V gene TRBV15, with 14 bases aligning to TRBD2. The CDR3 extends over 19 amino acids. V shed 0 bases, J shed 3 bases, and the junction held 8 bases outside the gene matches. Germline V CDR1 and CDR2: LNHNV, YYDKDF (reference sequence).

Ten or more counts support this clonotype. V and J are TRBV29-1 and TRBJ2-1, with 9 nucleotides matching TRBD2. Germline V gene sequence: CDR1 SQVTM, CDR2 ANQGSEA. The CDR3 has 14 residues. V lost 5 bases and J lost 2; bases outside the gene matches: 4. As DNA, the CDR3 is TGCAGCGTTTTCGGCGGGAGGGCCTACAATGAGCAGTTCTTC. Its translation: CSVFGGRAYNEQFF.

The gene calls are TRBV27 and TRBJ2-1; 13 bases line up with TRBD2. Germline CDR1 and CDR2: MNHEY and SMNVEV (reference sequence). CDR3 length: 18 amino acids. With 6 bases clipped from V and 0 bases from J, the junction kept 8 bases outside the gene matches. The chain's CDR3 is CASSHPRLAGGSYNEQFF. CDR3 DNA: TGTGCCAGCAGCCATCCAAGACTAGCGGGGGGCTCCTACAATGAGCAGTTCTTC.

This clonotype was seen many times. V and J are TRBV3-1 and TRBJ1-2; 7 bases line up with TRBD1. CDR1 LGHDT and CDR2 YNNKEL come from the germline V gene (reference sequence). This CDR3 contains 15 residues. Trimming took 0 bases from V and 3 from J; bases not matched to a gene: 4. The CDR3 here is CASSQDGRGDYGYTF. In DNA form, the CDR3 reads TGTGCCAGCAGCCAAGACGGCAGGGGGGACTATGGCTACACCTTC.

In this sample, this clonotype turned up a few times. The chain links TRBV4-1 to TRBJ2-7; D perhaps matches TRBD1 (6 bases). There are 13 residues in the CDR3. In germline, CDR1 is MGHRA, CDR2 YSYEKL. V was clipped by 1 base and J by 3 bases, with 7 bases between them. CDR3 loop: CASSQGTDYEQYF. The CDR3 coding sequence is TGCGCCAGCAGCCAAGGGACAGACTACGAGCAGTACTTC.

The chain employs TRBV28 and TRBJ1-2; 7 nucleotides line up with TRBD1. CDR3 length: 14 amino acids. V trimming: 2 bases; J trimming: 4 bases; junction bases outside the gene matches: 4. Per germline, CDR1 MDHEN and CDR2 SYDVKM. The CDR3 sequence: CASSLEGAGYGYTF. CDR3 coding DNA: TGTGCCAGCAGTTTAGAGGGGGCCGGCTATGGCTACACCTTC.

This clonotype was seen repeatedly, ten times or more. The gene calls are TRBV5-1 and TRBJ2-1; 7 bases are shared with TRBD1. After removal of 4 bases from V and 3 bases from J, the junction contained 10 bases not matched to a gene. In germline, CDR1 is SGHRS, CDR2 YFSETQ. The CDR3 covers 16 residues. The CDR3 DNA reads TGCGCCAGCAGCAGCCGGGACAGTCCTTACTACAATGAGCAGTTCTTC. It specifies CASSSRDSPYYNEQFF.